This T cell receptor (beta chain) was sequenced during a study of memory CD4+ T cells and cytomegalovirus serostatus (dated by TCRdb to about 2019). Background for the entire study: A total of around 35 healthy Belgian adults, of whom 9 were CMV seropositive and about 24 were CMV seronegative, were included in the cohort. The study sequenced CD4+ memory TCRbeta repertoires of a Belgian cohort with known cytomegalovirus serostatus to replicate a published TCR-based CMV serostatus classifier. What the authors observed across the whole study: On the Belgian cohort, the classifier built on the original framework reached a median bootstrapped AUC of about 0.95, with a 95% CI of 0.76-1.00. The results were interpreted as suggesting that the CMV-associated TCR signature is mostly present in the CD4+ memory repertoire. For predicting CMV serostatus, the median bootstrapped AUC was roughly 0.95 using the original framework and around 0.9 using a US-trained random forest. Among the 150 to 200 previously reported CMV-associated TCRbeta sequences, some 62 showed up in the CD4+ memory repertoires, with each one found in between one and five individuals. Only CD4+CD45RO+ memory cells were sequenced, in contrast to the original study, in which naive and memory CD4+ and CD8+ populations were covered.

In this sample, this clone turned up once. The antigen it binds to is not known. No clone much larger than this one lies a single base away; base qualities are absent. Genomic DNA was extracted from sorted cells with the Quick-DNA Microprep Kit. TCRbeta DNA was amplified with the immunoSEQ hsTCRbeta kit following the manufacturer's protocol. TCRbeta libraries were sequenced on an Illumina MiSeq instrument. On the authors' methods: After out-of-frame sequences were removed, under 2.5 million distinct TCRbeta sequences remained, averaging approximately 72,000 per individual. Each individual was scored according to the count of more than 150 previously reported CMV-associated TCRbeta sequences and the total productive distinct TCRbeta count. A beta-binomial model was reimplemented in Python, and scikit-learn random forests with default parameters were trained on US cohort data. Classifier performance on the Belgian cohort was summarized as median AUC with percentile confidence intervals calculated over 10,000 bootstrap iterations. TCRdb carries this immuneACCESS record with in-frame sequences only. Its versions omit some clonotypes, under half of them owing to an unresolved V gene in the studies checked, with the rest unexplained. Clonal size and the V and J genes are those of that table, whereas D and trimming came from the DNA. The sample table holds over 65,000 clones, of which 75% to 80% were seen once. The top ten clonotypes cover roughly 5% of the sample.

A FACSAria II was used to sort memory CD4+ T cells, defined as single viable CD3+CD4+CD8-CD45RO+ cells. To determine CMV serostatus, a Roche Elecsys assay was used that detects serum IgG against CMV pp150, pp28, p38 and p52. Once the samples were thawed, total CD4+ T cells were enriched through positive selection using CD4 magnetic microbeads. The samples came from a different study that was designed specifically to examine the CD4+ T cell memory repertoire. Following standard operating procedures, peripheral blood mononuclear cells were isolated and cryopreserved, while serum was kept at -80 degrees C. The staining relied on CD3-PerCP (BW264/56), CD4-APC (RPA-T4), CD45RO-PE (UCHT1) and CD8-Pacific Orange (3B5) antibodies, and Sytox blue was used to exclude non-viable cells. The germline ends are 18 bases apart after V is trimmed by 4 bases and J by 5 bases. The germline V gene supplies CDR1 SGHAT and CDR2 FQNNGV. The CDR3 runs 15 amino acids, cysteine and phenylalanine included. Only CDR3 DNA remains: 45 bases, in frame from the first base.

This receptor was taken from an adult in good health and CMV-seropositive. Sequencing was done on a sample of memory CD4+ T cells from blood. The sequence joins TRBV11-2 to TRBJ2-7, and perhaps TRBD2 as D gene, on 7 matching bases. The nucleotide sequence is TGTGCCAGCAGCTCACGGGGGGCCAACCATGACGAGCAGTACTTC. Translated, this gives CASSSRGANHDEQYF.